The present T cell receptor beta chain was sequenced within a study of T-cell memory formation after mild COVID-19. V gave up 8 bases and J gave up 0 bases, with 11 bases separating them. Germline assignment: CDR1 MNHNY and CDR2 SVGAGI (reference sequence). The CDR3 is made up of 13 amino acids. This clonotype turned up a few times. What it binds is unknown. Study-wide results and limits: The study found contracting CD4+ clones mainly in CM and EM and contracting CD8+ clones in EMRA. Cross-reactive memory seemingly joined, as some responding clones were found in pre-infection memory.

Researchers used 5'RACE with constant-segment primers to make TCR alpha and TCR beta cDNA libraries that carry sample barcodes and UMIs. MiXCR was run by TCRdb on the 5' RACE reads, yielding one entry per CDR3 protein. The sample holds over 350,000 distinct CDR3 sequences, roughly 15% seen once. This clonotype originated in a man aged 18 to 35 who had mild COVID-19 (a few samples of this study predate the infection). Cell type and time point are not known. The sequencing sample was made of PBMCs or a T cell subset sorted from them (not recorded which). The chain recombines TRBV6-6 with TRBJ2-7, with TRBD2 as a possible D gene (7 bases). The CDR3 loop is CASWGGLSYEQYF. The CDR3 nucleotides are TGTGCCAGCTGGGGGGGCCTCTCCTACGAGCAGTACTTC.